This TCR beta chain was identified in a study of T cells in Graves' hyperthyroidism and ophthalmopathy. This clonotype was found many times. Germline assignment: CDR1 LGHDT and CDR2 YNNKEL (reference sequence). This CDR3 comprises 14 residues. Trimming took 4 bases from V and 0 from J, leaving 6 bases between them. The CDR3 regions of TCR beta were amplified from RNA transcripts. An initial round of RT-PCR targeting the TCR CDR3 relied on the HTBI primer set. TCRdb fed the multiplex PCR reads into MiXCR, producing one record per CDR3 protein. This sample has about 160,000 distinct CDR3 sequences, with 8% to 9.5% found just once.

This clonotype originated in a young woman with Graves' hyperthyroidism that later progressed to Graves' ophthalmopathy. The sequencing sample was made of blood. V and J are TRBV3-1 and TRBJ2-2, with D uncertain. For the CDR3, the DNA is TGTGCCAGCAGCCTCCACGCGAACACCGGGGAGCTGTTTTTT. Its translation is CASSLHANTGELFF. The full variable domain, in which reference TRBV3-1 and TRBJ2-2 provide the parts outside the CDR3, is DTAVSQTPKYLVTQMGNDKSIKCEQNLGHDTMYWYKQDSKKFLKIMFSYNNKELIINETVPNRFSPKSPDKAHLNLHINSLELGDSAVYFCASSLHANTGELFFGEGSRLTVL.